This T cell receptor beta chain comes out of a study of cytomegalovirus exposure and HLA in healthy donors. The PCR was carried out with 60 Vbeta primers and 13 Jbeta primers. Only in-frame clones appear in the TCRdb table, and some are missing; sequencing was by immunoSEQ multiplex PCR. This sample has 200,000 or so clones, with around 82% found just once. Notes on this clone: Its target is unknown.

Germline V lookup: CDR1 MNHNY, CDR2 SVGAGI (reference sequence). The germline V and J ends were trimmed by 6 bases and 3 bases, with 16 bases remaining between them. The CDR3 has 15 residues. Findings and caveats of the study: In an earlier analysis, productive rearrangement rates for most beta V segments clustered near 87% or 30%.

This receptor was obtained from a boy aged 10-17 years in good health and CMV-seronegative. The chain joins TRBV6-6 to TRBJ2-3; possibly TRBD1 for D (6 bases). Material for sequencing was PBMCs. The DNA for the CDR3 is TGTGCCAGCAGGGGGACCACAGGGATTACAGATACGCAGTATTTT. As protein: CASRGTTGITDTQYF.